The TCR beta chain under discussion was sequenced for a study of radiotherapy plus CTLA-4 blockade in lung cancer. The study, taken as a whole, reports: Radiotherapy was combined with ipilimumab, and tumor-derived TCR clones then expanded in blood.

Turning to this clone: Its target is not known.

Libraries were prepared by immunoSEQ multiplex PCR; TCRdb keeps only in-frame clonotypes and omits some of them. The sample yields approximately 52,000 clones, 79% seen once. Sequenced material: peripheral blood, taken from a patient treated with radiotherapy plus ipilimumab. This TCR was recovered from a human donor with non-small cell lung cancer who had a complete response to radiotherapy plus ipilimumab.

The CDR3 here is CASSLPPGQGDEQYF. In nucleotides, the CDR3 is TGTGCCAGCAGCTTACCCCCGGGACAGGGGGACGAGCAGTACTTC. The chain links TRBV7-9 to TRBJ2-7, with 11 bases that match TRBD1. V dropped 2 bases and J dropped 5; count of bases not matched to a gene: 5. Germline CDR1 and CDR2: SEHNR and FQNEAQ (reference sequence). CDR3 length: 15 amino acids. Looking up the rest from reference TRBV7-9 and TRBJ2-7 gives the full variable domain: DTGVSQNPRHKITKRGQNVTFRCDPISEHNRLYWYRQTLGQGPEFLTYFQNEAQLEKSRLLSDRFSAERPKGSFSTLEIQRTEQGDSAMYLCASSLPPGQGDEQYFGPGTRLTVT.